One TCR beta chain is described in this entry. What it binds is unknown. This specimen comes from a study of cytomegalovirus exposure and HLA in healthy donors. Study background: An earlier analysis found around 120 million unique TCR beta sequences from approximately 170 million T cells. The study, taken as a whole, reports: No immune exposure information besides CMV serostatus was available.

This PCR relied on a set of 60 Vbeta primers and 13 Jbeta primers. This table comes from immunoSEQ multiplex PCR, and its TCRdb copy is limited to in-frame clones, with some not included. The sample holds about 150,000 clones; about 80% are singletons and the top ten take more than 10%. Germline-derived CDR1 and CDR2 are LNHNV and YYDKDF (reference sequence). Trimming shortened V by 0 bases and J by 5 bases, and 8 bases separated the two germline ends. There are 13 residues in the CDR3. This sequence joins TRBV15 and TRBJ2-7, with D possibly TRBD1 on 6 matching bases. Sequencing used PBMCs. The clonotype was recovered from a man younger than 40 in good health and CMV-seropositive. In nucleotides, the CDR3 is TGTGCCACCAGCAGAGACAGGGGCCACGAGCAGTACTTC. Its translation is CATSRDRGHEQYF.